This is a list of T cell receptor beta chains from one sample in a study of CD8+CD57+ T cells in acquired aplastic anemia. TCRdb passed the reads through MiXCR, listing each CDR3 protein once. Among hundreds of thousands of distinct CDR3 sequences, approximately 33% were seen once, and the ten largest hold less than 1%. Sequenced input: sorted CD4+, CD8+, or CD8+CD57+ T cells (not recorded which) from PBMCs. Receptor source: a human donor with aplastic anemia. The CDR3 runs from the conserved cysteine through the conserved F or W. D genes are given only for firm matches. Size values are once, few and many counts, or a class for expanded clones, and some rows have none.

D gene: .
clone size: .
J gene: TRBJ1-3
V gene: TRBV6-1
CDR3 length: 12
CDR3 DNA: TGTGCCAGCAGTGAAGACAAAAACACCATATATTTT
CDR3 protein: CASSEDKNTIYF

D gene: .
clone size: .
J gene: TRBJ2-7
V gene: TRBV29-1
CDR3 length: 13
CDR3 DNA: TGCAGCGTTGAAGAGGGACGGGGCCACGAGCAGTACTTC
CDR3 protein: CSVEEGRGHEQYF

D gene: .
clone size: few
J gene: TRBJ2-2
V gene: TRBV6-1
CDR3 length: 16
CDR3 DNA: TGTGCCAGCAGTCGATGGCAGACCGAGTTCACCGGGGAGCTGTTTTTT
CDR3 protein: CASSRWQTEFTGELFF

D gene: TRBD1
clone size: .
J gene: TRBJ1-6
V gene: TRBV30
CDR3 length: 15
CDR3 DNA: TGTGCCTGGAGTAGGGGGCAGGGTCTGAGTTCACCCCTCCACTTT
CDR3 protein: CAWSRGQGLSSPLHF

D gene: .
clone size: few
J gene: TRBJ2-7
V gene: TRBV5-1
CDR3 length: 16
CDR3 DNA: TGCGCCAGCAGCTTTGGGAGTGTGGGCGTCCCAGGCGAGCAGTACTTC
CDR3 protein: CASSFGSVGVPGEQYF

D gene: .
clone size: .
J gene: TRBJ2-2
V gene: TRBV20-1
CDR3 length: 15
CDR3 DNA: TGCAGTGCTAGGGGGGTAGGGGGATACACCGGGGAGCTGTTTTTT
CDR3 protein: CSARGVGGYTGELFF

D gene: .
clone size: many
J gene: TRBJ1-2
V gene: TRBV5-1
CDR3 length: 13
CDR3 DNA: TGCGCCAGCAGTAGGGCCGTGAACTATGGCTACACCTTC
CDR3 protein: CASSRAVNYGYTF

D gene: TRBD1
clone size: few
J gene: TRBJ1-3
V gene: TRBV9
CDR3 length: 18
CDR3 DNA: TGTGCCAGCAGCGTAGCTACTCAGGGGGCGAGCTCTGGAAACACCATATATTTT
CDR3 protein: CASSVATQGASSGNTIYF

D gene: TRBD2
clone size: few
J gene: TRBJ2-1
V gene: TRBV5-4
CDR3 length: 13
CDR3 DNA: TGTGCCAGCAGACAAGGACTAGCGGATGAGCAGTTCTTC
CDR3 protein: CASRQGLADEQFF

D gene: TRBD1
clone size: .
J gene: TRBJ1-6
V gene: TRBV11-1
CDR3 length: 20
CDR3 DNA: TGTGCCAGCAGCTTAGCCCGTTGGGGGCAGGGGGCTACCTATAATTCACCCCTCCACTTT
CDR3 protein: CASSLARWGQGATYNSPLHF

D gene: TRBD2
clone size: many
J gene: TRBJ2-1
V gene: TRBV10-2
CDR3 length: 14
CDR3 DNA: TGCGCCAGCAGGACTAGCGGGAGTTTTTATGAGCAGTTCTTC
CDR3 protein: CASRTSGSFYEQFF

D gene: .
clone size: few
J gene: TRBJ2-5
V gene: TRBV3-1
CDR3 length: 12
CDR3 DNA: TGTGCCAGCAGCCATCTAGGGGAGACCCAGTACTTC
CDR3 protein: CASSHLGETQYF

D gene: .
clone size: many
J gene: TRBJ1-1
V gene: TRBV2
CDR3 length: 11
CDR3 DNA: TGTGCCAGCAGTGACAGGGTTAAAGCTTTCTTT
CDR3 protein: CASSDRVKAFF